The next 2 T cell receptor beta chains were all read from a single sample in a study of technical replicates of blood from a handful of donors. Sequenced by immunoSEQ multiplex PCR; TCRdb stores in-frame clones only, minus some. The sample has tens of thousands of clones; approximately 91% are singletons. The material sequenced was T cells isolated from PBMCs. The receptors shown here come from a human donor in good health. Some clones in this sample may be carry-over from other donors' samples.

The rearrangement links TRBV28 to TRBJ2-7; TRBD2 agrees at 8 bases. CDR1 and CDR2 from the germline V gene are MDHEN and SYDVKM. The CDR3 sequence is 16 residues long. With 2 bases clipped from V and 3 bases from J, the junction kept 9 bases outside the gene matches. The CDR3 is CASSLAAIAGIYEQYF. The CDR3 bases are TGTGCCAGCAGTTTAGCAGCGATAGCGGGGATCTACGAGCAGTACTTC.

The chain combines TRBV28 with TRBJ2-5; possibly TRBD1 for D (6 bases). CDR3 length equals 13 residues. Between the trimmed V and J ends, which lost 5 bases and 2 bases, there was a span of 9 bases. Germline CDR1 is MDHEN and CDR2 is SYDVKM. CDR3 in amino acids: CASSRTAQETQYF. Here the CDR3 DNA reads TGTGCCAGCAGTCGGACAGCTCAAGAGACCCAGTACTTC. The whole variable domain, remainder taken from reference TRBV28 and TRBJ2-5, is DVKVTQSSRYLVKRTGEKVFLECVQDMDHENMFWYRQDPGLGLRLIYFSYDVKMKEKGDIPEGYSVSREKKERFSLILESASTNQTSMYLCASSRTAQETQYFGPGTRLLVL.